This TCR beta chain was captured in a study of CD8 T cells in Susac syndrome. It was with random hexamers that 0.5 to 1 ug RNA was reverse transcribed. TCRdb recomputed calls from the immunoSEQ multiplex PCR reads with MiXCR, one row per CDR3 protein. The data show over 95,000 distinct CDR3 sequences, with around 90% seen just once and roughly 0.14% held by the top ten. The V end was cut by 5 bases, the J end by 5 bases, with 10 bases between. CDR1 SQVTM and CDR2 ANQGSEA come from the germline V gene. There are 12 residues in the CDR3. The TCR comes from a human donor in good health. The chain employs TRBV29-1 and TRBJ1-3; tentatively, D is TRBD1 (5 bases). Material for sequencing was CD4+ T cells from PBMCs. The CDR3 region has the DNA TGCAGCGTTTCCAGGGAGAGAAACACCATATATTTT. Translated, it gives CSVSRERNTIYF.